This T cell receptor beta chain was found in a study of blood T cells in healthy people across ages. Study information: Per every two T cells, about one barcoded beta molecule was captured by template switching.

Germline assignment: CDR1 LGHNA and CDR2 YNFKEQ. The CDR3 spans 15 residues. Trimming cost V 4 bases and J 4 bases, with 16 bases left between them. The authors ran a second PCR of about 7 to 11 cycles using a sample-barcoded 5' primer and a J-beta primer mix. Via MiXCR, TCRdb re-called the 5' RACE reads, giving one row per CDR3 protein. The sample records fewer than 1,200,000 distinct CDR3 sequences, 20% to 25% being singletons. Donation came from healthy Caucasian individuals in Russia who were aged about 6 to 100. Total RNA, at least 5 micrograms per sample, was extracted from PBMCs. The same sample was also used in a study of T cells of mothers and their children.

The sequence was obtained from a girl aged 2-10 years in good health. Sequenced input: blood. The rearrangement joins TRBV4-2 to TRBJ1-2; no clear D. The CDR3 nucleotides read TGTGCCAGCAGCCCTAACCCGACGGACGCCTATGGCTACACCTTC. Its protein is CASSPNPTDAYGYTF.